This TCR beta chain was captured in a study of T cell changes during pregnancy in multiple sclerosis. Sequenced by immunoSEQ multiplex PCR; TCRdb stores in-frame clones only, minus some. The profile shows around 57,000 clones, 90% of them singletons. Trimming took 7 bases from V and 3 from J; bases not matched to a gene: 8. Germline CDR1 is SGHTA and CDR2 is FQGNSA. The CDR3 extends over 14 amino acids. This chain joins TRBV7-2 and TRBJ1-2, with 7 bases that match TRBD1. This sequence was found in a female donor in good health, enrolled as a control in a pregnancy study. This material consisted of peripheral blood, taken in the third trimester of pregnancy. CDR3 coding DNA: TGTGCCAGCACCCTCCGCGACAGGGACTATGGCTACACCTTC. Translating gives CASTLRDRDYGYTF.